One sample yielded the 18 T cell receptor beta chains listed below, sequenced in a study of T-cell reconstitution after alpha-beta-depleted transplantation in children. A library of TCRbeta sequences, prepared with unique molecular identifiers, was generated. MiXCR, applied by TCRdb to the PCR reads, yields one record per CDR3 protein. The sample carries 450,000 to 600,000 distinct CDR3 sequences, more than 9% recorded once. This specimen consisted of PBMCs, obtained before TCRalphabeta/CD19-depleted stem cell transplant. The receptors originated from a child younger than 10 with inherited bone marrow failure, due to receive a stem cell transplant.

The chain combines TRBV7-2 with TRBJ2-7; tentative D call: TRBD2 (6 bases). This CDR3 spans 15 amino acids. The V and J ends lost 0 bases and 2 bases respectively, with 11 bases between them. Germline V gene sequence: CDR1 SGHTA, CDR2 FQGNSA. The CDR3, as DNA: TGTGCCAGCAGCTTAGCGGCGGGGAGGACCTACGAGCAGTACTTC. It translates to CASSLAAGRTYEQYF.

There are many counts of this clonotype. The chain links TRBV10-3 to TRBJ2-5; D remains ambiguous. The ends were cut back, 0 bases at V and 5 bases at J, with 10 bases in the middle. The CDR3 contains 14 residues. Germline CDR1 ENHRY, CDR2 SYGVKD. DNA for the CDR3: TGTGCCATCAGTGAGTCCCCTAGGGTGGAGACCCAGTACTTC. Translating it yields CAISESPRVETQYF.

This clonotype was picked up many times. V is TRBV12-3 or TRBV12-4 and J is TRBJ2-1; D not resolved. The CDR3 sequence is 14 residues long. Trimming cost V 3 bases and J 2 bases, with 8 bases left between them. This chain's CDR3 is CASSLRIAYNEQFF. The CDR3, as DNA: TGTGCCAGCAGTTTGCGAATAGCCTACAATGAGCAGTTCTTC.

This clonotype occurred many times. The chain combines TRBV29-1 with TRBJ1-2; D may be TRBD1 (5 bases). Trimming stripped 5 bases from V and 5 bases from J, with 18 bases between. This CDR3 spans 14 amino acids. Per the germline V gene, CDR1 is SQVTM and CDR2 is ANQGSEA. CDR3 sequence: CSVLETVFPYGYTF. As DNA, the CDR3 is TGCAGCGTTTTAGAGACAGTTTTTCCATATGGCTACACCTTC.

The table lists this clonotype with many counts. The J gene is TRBJ2-1, the V gene TRBV20-1; D tentatively fits TRBD1 or TRBD2 (5 bases each). V was cut by 6 bases and J by 5 bases, with 11 bases left in between. This CDR3 has 12 residues. Germline-derived CDR1 and CDR2 are DFQATT and SNEGSKA (reference sequence). The CDR3 DNA is TGCAGTGCCCGGGACGTAAACAATGAGCAGTTCTTC. Protein sequence: CSARDVNNEQFF.

Ten or more counts support this clonotype. The chain joins TRBV7-9 to TRBJ2-7, with a weak D call TRBD1 (8 bases). V was trimmed by 2 bases and J by 3 bases, leaving 20 bases between them. The CDR3 runs to 17 residues. Germline lookup yields CDR1 SEHNR and CDR2 FQNEAQ (reference sequence). The chain's CDR3 is CASSLTGGGQVLYEQYF. The DNA of the CDR3 is TGTGCCAGCAGCTTAACGGGCGGGGGACAGGTTCTCTACGAGCAGTACTTC.

This clonotype was found many times. This chain connects TRBV5-1 to TRBJ2-1, with a possible D match to TRBD2 (6 bases). V lost 1 base and J 1 base, leaving 9 bases between the germline ends. The CDR3 totals 15 residues. Germline values: CDR1 SGHRS, CDR2 YFSETQ. CDR3 DNA sequence: TGCGCCAGCAGCTTGATCGGGAGTTCCTACAATGAGCAGTTCTTC. Translated: CASSLIGSSYNEQFF.

This clonotype occurred many times. This sequence joins TRBV3-1 and TRBJ2-4, with D hard to call. The length of the CDR3 is 13 residues. Germline lookup yields CDR1 LGHDT and CDR2 YNNKEL (reference sequence). V lost 3 bases and J lost 3, with 6 bases in between. The DNA of the CDR3 is TGTGCCAGCAGCCAGGGAAGCAAAAACATTCAGTACTTC. This translates into CASSQGSKNIQYF.

Only a few counts were recorded for this clonotype. The CDR3 protein is CASSQAGGRDAEAFF. Here the CDR3 DNA reads TGCGCCAGCAGCCAAGCCGGGGGAAGGGACGCTGAAGCTTTCTTT. The genes are TRBV4-3 and TRBJ1-1; possible D gene TRBD1, 5 bases. The CDR3 contains 15 residues. CDR1 is LGHNA, CDR2 YSLEER, per germline. Trimming cost V 1 base and J 6 bases, with 15 bases left between them.

This clonotype was recorded a few times. This chain joins TRBV5-1 and TRBJ2-7; possible D gene TRBD2, 6 bases. The CDR3 contains 16 residues. V dropped 2 bases and J dropped 3 bases, with 18 bases sitting between them. The germline V gene has CDR1 SGHRS and CDR2 YFSETQ. CDR3 in amino acids: CASSFLPSGGFYEQYF. CDR3 coding DNA: TGCGCCAGCAGCTTCTTACCTTCCGGGGGATTCTACGAGCAGTACTTC.

This clonotype was counted many times. The gene calls are TRBV6-2 or TRBV6-3 and TRBJ2-3, with 8 bases aligning to TRBD2. The CDR3 has 17 amino acids. Germline-derived CDR1 and CDR2 are MNHEY and SVGEGT. V dropped 4 bases and J dropped 1; count of bases not matched to a gene: 10. The DNA of the CDR3 is TGTGCCAGCAGTTGGGACCCGCGGGAGGCCCGCACAGATACGCAGTATTTT. Translated, it gives CASSWDPREARTDTQYF.

This clonotype showed up many times. The rearrangement uses TRBV19 and TRBJ2-2; D is unresolved. Germline CDR1 is LNHDA and CDR2 is SQIVND (reference sequence). There are 14 residues in the CDR3. V was pared by 2 bases and J by 7 bases, with 11 bases between. The CDR3, as DNA: TGTGCCAGTAGTATACTTGGAACTGGCGGGGAGCTGTTTTTT. Protein product: CASSILGTGGELFF.

Regarding this clonotype: A much bigger clone sits one base away, suggesting this may be a read error. For the CDR3, the DNA is TGTGCCAGCAGCCGAGGGGGGGAAGGCTACGGGCAGTACTTC. It is translated as CASSRGGEGYGQYF. This rearrangement joins TRBV3-1 to TRBJ2-7; possibly TRBD2 for D (7 bases). The CDR3 length is 14 residues. The V gene's germline CDR1 is LGHDT and CDR2 YNNKEL (reference sequence).

The V gene is TRBV12-3 or TRBV12-4, the J gene TRBJ2-7; D could derive from TRBD1 or TRBD2 (7 bases each). CDR3 length: 14 amino acids. Deletions cut 5 bases from V and 7 bases from J, with 18 bases between. This CDR3 is CASSRTTGEGEQYF. The CDR3 DNA is TGTGCCAGCAGTCGCACAACAGGGGAGGGGGAGCAGTACTTC.

This clonotype was seen many times. The rearrangement joins TRBV7-9 to TRBJ2-7, with unresolved D. CDR3 length equals 14 residues. The germline V gene has CDR1 SEHNR and CDR2 FQNEAQ (reference sequence). Trimming stripped 6 bases from V and 4 bases from J, with 16 bases between. CDR3 amino acids: CASSGPLAAYEQYF. CDR3 nucleotide sequence: TGTGCCAGCAGTGGACCCCTCGCGGCTTACGAGCAGTACTTC.

CDR3 amino acids: CASMIAPRNTQYF. CDR3 sequence (DNA): TGTGCCAGCATGATAGCCCCGCGGAATACGCAGTATTTT. V usage is TRBV2 and J usage is TRBJ2-3, with D unresolved. Trimming removed 7 bases from V and 7 bases from J, with 15 bases in between. The CDR3 length is 13 residues. CDR1 is SNHLY, CDR2 FYNNEI, per germline. The full variable domain, in which reference TRBV2 and TRBJ2-3 provide the parts outside the CDR3, is EPEVTQTPSHQVTQMGQEVILRCVPISNHLYFYWYRQILGQKVEFLVSFYNNEISEKSEIFDDQFSVERPDGSNFTLKIRSTKLEDSAMYFCASMIAPRNTQYFGPGTRLTVL.

This clonotype has just a few counts. The CDR3 here is CASSFAAGGTTGELFF. The CDR3 DNA is TGCGCCAGCAGCTTTGCAGCGGGAGGCACCACCGGGGAGCTGTTTTTT. The chain links TRBV5-1 to TRBJ2-2, with TRBD2 matching 9 bases. In germline, CDR1 is SGHRS, CDR2 YFSETQ. The V gene end was trimmed by 2 bases and the J gene end by 4 bases; junction bases not matched to a gene: 6. The CDR3 is 16 amino acids.

Concerning this clonotype: A much larger clone lies one base from this, so it may be a read error. The rearrangement uses TRBV6-2 or TRBV6-3 and TRBJ2-1, with 8 positions matching TRBD2. Germline CDR1 and CDR2: MNHEY and SVGEGT. CDR3 length equals 13 residues. V dropped 6 bases and J dropped 6; count of bases not matched to a gene: 4. The CDR3 nucleotides are TGTGCCAGCAGACTAGCGGTAATCAATGAGCAGTTCTTC. Translated, it gives CASRLAVINEQFF.